Listed below are T cell receptor beta chains from one sample, sequenced in a study of tumor-infiltrating lymphocytes in primary liver carcinoma. TCRdb re-derived calls from the multiplex PCR reads in MiXCR, one entry per CDR3 protein. The sample has tens of thousands of distinct CDR3 sequences; approximately 82% are singletons. The specimen was tumor-adjacent normal liver tissue. These receptors came from a woman aged 30 to 39 with primary liver carcinoma and hepatitis B virus infection. CDR3s include the opening cysteine and the closing phenylalanine or tryptophan. Fields, in order: V gene, clone size, CDR3 protein. The size field is filled for only some rows; it gives once, few, many or a size class.

TRBV7-8	.	CASSLMNEEFF
TRBV6-1	.	CASNARWALEQYF
TRBV7-9	few	CASSTGTGGYEQFF
TRBV28	many	CASSLYGRVHGYTF
TRBV28	.	CASSLEGGGETQYF
TRBV7-9	many	CASSHSLWLAGPTDTQYF
TRBV6-2/TRBV6-3	.	CASSYRIGNPHDQYF
TRBV9	.	CANSAGGKGEQYF
TRBV30	many	CAWSIGDEQYF
TRBV4-2	.	CARSQDRGTQETQYF
TRBV4-2	.	CASSQAGTKELGDLFF
TRBV16	.	CASIQSHNSHLHF
TRBV11-3	few	CVSSLGFGAGAGGTDTQYF
TRBV10-3	.	CPIGEARTNTEAFF
TRBV5-6	many	CASSLAMGRAGNTIYF
TRBV4-3	medium-sized	CASSQDRWTGREQYF
TRBV14	.	CASSQATVGWAIF
TRBV6-5	.	CASCRDSGANVLTF
TRBV6-6	once	CATVGGMGIGELFF
TRBV6-1	.	CATILSRGQGTQPQHF
TRBV6-2/TRBV6-3	.	CASGYSRPGKLFF
TRBV6-2/TRBV6-3	many	CASSSHPDRVYGYTF
TRBV6-2/TRBV6-3	.	CASGRGDTSYEQYF
TRBV25-1	many	CASSGIHIIAGADNEQFF
TRBV5-6	.	CASSQYSSFSGVNALTF
TRBV6-2/TRBV6-3	.	CASSCVGRQSQHF
TRBV6-5	.	CACSYSGDSRWNTEAFF
TRBV2	.	CANSGGTASSDTQYF
TRBV30	.	CARGEKRRGGNQPQHF
TRBV28	many	CASRLRGSNQPQHF
TRBV11-1	.	CASSWPWGTGTEYF
TRBV11-2	.	CASSLEGGEEETQYF
TRBV4-1	.	CAGSQVSPNVMLFF
TRBV10-3	.	CATAYQASTHTQYF
TRBV28	many	CASSFRGLQETQYF
TRBV11-2	.	CASIGDRTYKHYF
TRBV29-1	.	CIAKASQETQYF
TRBV11-1	once	CASSLVQGAHKEQFF
TRBV28	once	CASSYPGNNYRYTF
TRBV6-5	.	CVGSCLLAGGGNTGELFF
TRBV12-3/TRBV12-4	.	CVSSFRRASGGIQYF
TRBV5-1	once	CASRVGTVSDTEAFF
TRBV7-8	many	CASSKDTTSGYYNEQFF
TRBV6-6	.	CASRQVTNAGNTIYF